The text below deals with one T cell receptor (beta chain). This clone was seen only a few times. Its antigen specificity is not known. No base qualities exist here, and no much larger clone lies one base off it. The sample originates from a study of blood T cell repertoires in COVID-19 (TCRdb year 2020). The study in broad terms: Samples from collaborators originated in the United States, Italy and Spain and spanned both the acute and convalescent phases of COVID-19. The material from the prospective study consisted of cDNA or gDNA derived from T cells, B-cell-depleted T cells, or PBMCs. The dataset comprised deeply sampled blood TCRbeta repertoires from subjects exposed to, actively infected with, or recovered from COVID-19. The repertoires were made available in a free public database intended to serve as a resource for research on the immune response to SARS-CoV-2. The samples were drawn from two sources: the first 160 participants of the ongoing ImmuneRACE study, and 1,254 subjects contributed by 6 global collaborators. Sample metadata almost always included a de-identified subject ID, COVID-19 status, age in years and sex. Where HLA class I and class II types were available, the types were taken from metadata supplied by the sample provider, not from assay-based typing.

Enrolling through a virtual design, the prospective study's participants ranged in age from roughly 18 to 89 years and lived across about two dozen United States geographic areas. Cohort assignment in the prospective study relied on participant-reported clinical history from a screening survey and a study questionnaire. Exposed participants had been in contact with someone with a PCR-confirmed or clinician-diagnosed COVID-19 case within 2 weeks of study entry. In the prospective study, mobile phlebotomists collected whole blood, serum and a nasopharyngeal or oropharyngeal swab from each participant. Additional blood draws and questionnaires over an approximately 2-month period could optionally be provided by prospective study participants. Before DNA extraction, blood samples from the prospective study were shipped at room temperature or frozen. Results the study describes overall, beyond this receptor: The quantity of clinical and demographic metadata differed by source and by participant and was supplied without curation.

V is clipped by 4 bases and J by 4 bases, and the sequence between their germline boundaries is 16 bases long. Its CDR3 holds 16 amino acids, cysteine through phenylalanine. Of all the DNA, just the CDR3 is kept, 48 bases in frame from base 1. From the germline V gene, CDR1 is MNHNS and CDR2 is SASEGT. TCRbeta CDR3 regions were amplified from genomic DNA using the immunoSEQ Assay, a bias-controlled multiplex PCR. Regarding the original processing steps: The number of nucleated cells in each sample was estimated by amplification of reference gene primers within the assay. To quantify the absolute abundance of each unique TCRbeta CDR3 rearrangement, sequence reads were collapsed and filtered. For each sample, productive Simpson clonality was calculated by taking the square root of Simpson's diversity index across productive rearrangements. TCRdb holds this immuneACCESS table with in-frame rearrangements only. Some clones are missing; in checked studies, unresolved V genes explain under half, and the rest has no known cause. D and trimming come from the DNA, and the V and J calls and clone size come from that table. The sample contains some 320,000 clones, about nine tenths of them found a single time. Together, the top ten hold roughly 2.8% of the sample.

This receptor was identified in a woman between 50 and 59 years old who had been exposed to COVID-19. The sample was PBMCs or T cells enriched from blood (not recorded which). In this chain, TRBV6-1 is recombined with TRBJ2-2, with the D gene call left open. CDR3 sequence: CASSVFSMTGTGELFF. The sequenced DNA is TGTGCCAGCAGTGTTTTTTCCATGACGGGCACCGGGGAGCTGTTTTTT.